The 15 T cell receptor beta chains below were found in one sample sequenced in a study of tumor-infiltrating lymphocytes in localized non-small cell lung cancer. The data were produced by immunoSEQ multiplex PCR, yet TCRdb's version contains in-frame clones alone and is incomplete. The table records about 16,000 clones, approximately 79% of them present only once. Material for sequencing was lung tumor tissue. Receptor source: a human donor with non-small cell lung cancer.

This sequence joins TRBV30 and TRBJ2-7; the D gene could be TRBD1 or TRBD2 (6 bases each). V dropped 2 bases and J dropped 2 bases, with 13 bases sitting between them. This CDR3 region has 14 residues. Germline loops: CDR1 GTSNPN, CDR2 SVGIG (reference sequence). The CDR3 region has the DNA TGTGCCTGGAGTTTAGGGGGGCCGGCCTACGAGCAGTACTTC. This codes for CAWSLGGPAYEQYF.

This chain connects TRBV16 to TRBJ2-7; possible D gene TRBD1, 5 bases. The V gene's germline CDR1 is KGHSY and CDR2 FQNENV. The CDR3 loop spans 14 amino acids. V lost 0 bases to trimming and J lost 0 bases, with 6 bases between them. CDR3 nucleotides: TGTGCCAGCAGCCAATCGACAGCCTCCTACGAGCAGTACTTC. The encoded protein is CASSQSTASYEQYF.

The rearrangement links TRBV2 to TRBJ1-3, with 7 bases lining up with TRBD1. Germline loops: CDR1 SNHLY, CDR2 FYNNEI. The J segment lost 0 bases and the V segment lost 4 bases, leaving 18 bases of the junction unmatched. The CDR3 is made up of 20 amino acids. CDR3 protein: CASSAALNRVGGLSGNTIYF. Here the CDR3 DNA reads TGTGCCAGCAGTGCGGCGCTAAACAGGGTAGGGGGCCTCTCTGGAAACACCATATATTTT. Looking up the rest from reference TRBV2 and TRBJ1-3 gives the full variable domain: EPEVTQTPSHQVTQMGQEVILRCVPISNHLYFYWYRQILGQKVEFLVSFYNNEISEKSEIFDDQFSVERPDGSNFTLKIRSTKLEDSAMYFCASSAALNRVGGLSGNTIYFGEGSWLTVV.

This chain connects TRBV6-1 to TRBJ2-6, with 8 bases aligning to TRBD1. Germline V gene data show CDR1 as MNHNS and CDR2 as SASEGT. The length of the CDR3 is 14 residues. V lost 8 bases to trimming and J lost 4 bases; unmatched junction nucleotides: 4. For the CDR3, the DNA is TGTGCCAGCCTCAGGGGGCCGGGGGCCAACGTCCTGACTTTC. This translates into CASLRGPGANVLTF.

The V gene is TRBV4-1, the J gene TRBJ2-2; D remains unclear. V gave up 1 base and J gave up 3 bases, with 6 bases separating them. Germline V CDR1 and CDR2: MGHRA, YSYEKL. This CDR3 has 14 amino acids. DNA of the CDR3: TGCGCCAGCAGCCAAGTATGGGACACCGGGGAGCTGTTTTTT. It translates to CASSQVWDTGELFF.

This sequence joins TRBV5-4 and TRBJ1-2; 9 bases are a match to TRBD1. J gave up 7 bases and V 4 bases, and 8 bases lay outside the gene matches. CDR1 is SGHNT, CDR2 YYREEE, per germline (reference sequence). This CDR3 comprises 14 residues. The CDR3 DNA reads TGTGCCAGCAGCCGCGGACAGGGGCGCGGTGGCTACACCTTC. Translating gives CASSRGQGRGGYTF.

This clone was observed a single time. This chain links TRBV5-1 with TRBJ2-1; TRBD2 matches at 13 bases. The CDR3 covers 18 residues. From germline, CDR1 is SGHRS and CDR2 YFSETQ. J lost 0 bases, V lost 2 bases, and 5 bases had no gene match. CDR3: CASSLRTSGGNSYNEQFF. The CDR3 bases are TGCGCCAGCAGCTTACGGACTAGCGGGGGAAACTCCTACAATGAGCAGTTCTTC. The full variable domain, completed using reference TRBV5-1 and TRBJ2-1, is KAGVTQTPRYLIKTRGQQVTLSCSPISGHRSVSWYQQTPGQGLQFLFEYFSETQRNKGNFPGRFSGRQFSNSRSEMNVSTLELGDSALYLCASSLRTSGGNSYNEQFFGPGTRLTVL.

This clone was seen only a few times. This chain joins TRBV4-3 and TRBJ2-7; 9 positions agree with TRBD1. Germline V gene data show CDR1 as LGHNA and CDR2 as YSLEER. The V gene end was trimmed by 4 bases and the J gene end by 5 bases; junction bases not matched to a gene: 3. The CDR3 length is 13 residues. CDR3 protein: CASSRGTGHEQYF. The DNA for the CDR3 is TGCGCCAGCAGCCGAGGGACAGGGCACGAGCAGTACTTC.

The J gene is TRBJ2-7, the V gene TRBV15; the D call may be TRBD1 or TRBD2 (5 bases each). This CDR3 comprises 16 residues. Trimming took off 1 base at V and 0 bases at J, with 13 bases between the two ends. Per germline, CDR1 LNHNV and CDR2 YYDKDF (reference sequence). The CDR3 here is CATSRGFGDVSYEQYF. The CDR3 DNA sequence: TGTGCCACCAGCAGAGGTTTTGGGGACGTCTCCTACGAGCAGTACTTC.

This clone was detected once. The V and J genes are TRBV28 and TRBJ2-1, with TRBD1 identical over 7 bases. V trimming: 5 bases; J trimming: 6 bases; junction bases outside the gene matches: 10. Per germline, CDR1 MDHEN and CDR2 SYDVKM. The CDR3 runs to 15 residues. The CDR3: CASSPVRGQVNEQFF. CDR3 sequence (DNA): TGTGCCAGCAGTCCGGTTAGGGGGCAGGTCAATGAGCAGTTCTTC. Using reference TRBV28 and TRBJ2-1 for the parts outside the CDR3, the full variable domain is DVKVTQSSRYLVKRTGEKVFLECVQDMDHENMFWYRQDPGLGLRLIYFSYDVKMKEKGDIPEGYSVSREKKERFSLILESASTNQTSMYLCASSPVRGQVNEQFFGPGTRLTVL.

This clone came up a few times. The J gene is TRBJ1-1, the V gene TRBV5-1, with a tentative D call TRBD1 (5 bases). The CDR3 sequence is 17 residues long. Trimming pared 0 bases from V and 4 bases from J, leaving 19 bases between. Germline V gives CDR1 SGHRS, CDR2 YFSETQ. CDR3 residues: CASSLGVGRALGTEAFF. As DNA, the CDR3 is TGCGCCAGCAGCTTGGGGGTAGGCAGGGCCTTGGGCACTGAAGCTTTCTTT.

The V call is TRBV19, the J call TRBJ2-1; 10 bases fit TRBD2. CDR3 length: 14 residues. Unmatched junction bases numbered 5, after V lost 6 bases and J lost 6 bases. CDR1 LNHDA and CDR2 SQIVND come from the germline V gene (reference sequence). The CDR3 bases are TGTGCCAGTAGCCAGAAGCGGGGGGGCAATGAGCAGTTCTTC. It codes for CASSQKRGGNEQFF. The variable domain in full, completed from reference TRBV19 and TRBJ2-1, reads DGGITQSPKYLFRKEGQNVTLSCEQNLNHDAMYWYRQDPGQGLRLIYYSQIVNDFQKGDIAEGYSVSREKKESFPLTVTSAQKNPTAFYLCASSQKRGGNEQFFGPGTRLTVL.

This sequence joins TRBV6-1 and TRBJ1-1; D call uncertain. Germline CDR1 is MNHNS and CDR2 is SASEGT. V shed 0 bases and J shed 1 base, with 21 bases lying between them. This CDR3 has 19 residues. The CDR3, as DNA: TGTGCCAGCAGTGAAGCGCGCGAGACTGTTCATCGATCGAACACTGAAGCTTTCTTT. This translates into CASSEARETVHRSNTEAFF.

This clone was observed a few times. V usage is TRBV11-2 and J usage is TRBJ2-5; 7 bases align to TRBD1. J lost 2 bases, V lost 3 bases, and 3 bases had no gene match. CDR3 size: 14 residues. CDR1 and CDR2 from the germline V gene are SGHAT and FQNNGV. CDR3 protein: CASSLTGIQETQYF. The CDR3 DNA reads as TGTGCCAGCAGCTTGACAGGGATTCAAGAGACCCAGTACTTC.

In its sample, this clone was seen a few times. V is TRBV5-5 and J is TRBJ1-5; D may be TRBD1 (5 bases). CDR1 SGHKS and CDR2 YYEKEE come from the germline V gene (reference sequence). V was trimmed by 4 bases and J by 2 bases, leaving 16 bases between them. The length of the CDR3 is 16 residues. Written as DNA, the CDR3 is TGTGCCAGCAGCCAAGACAGTGGGAGAGGCAATCAGCCCCAGCATTTT. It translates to CASSQDSGRGNQPQHF.